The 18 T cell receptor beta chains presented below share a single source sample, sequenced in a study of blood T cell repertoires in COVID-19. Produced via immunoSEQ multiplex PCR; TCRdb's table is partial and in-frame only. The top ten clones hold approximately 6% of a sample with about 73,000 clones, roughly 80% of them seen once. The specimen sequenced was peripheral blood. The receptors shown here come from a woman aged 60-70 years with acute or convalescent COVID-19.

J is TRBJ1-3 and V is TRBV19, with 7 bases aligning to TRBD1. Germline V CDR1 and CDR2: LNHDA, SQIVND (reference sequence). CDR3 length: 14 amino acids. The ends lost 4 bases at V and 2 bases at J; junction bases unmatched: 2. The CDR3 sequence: CASSSGTAGNTIYF. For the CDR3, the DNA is TGTGCCAGTAGTAGCGGGACAGCTGGAAACACCATATATTTT. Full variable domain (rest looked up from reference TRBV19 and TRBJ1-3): DGGITQSPKYLFRKEGQNVTLSCEQNLNHDAMYWYRQDPGQGLRLIYYSQIVNDFQKGDIAEGYSVSREKKESFPLTVTSAQKNPTAFYLCASSSGTAGNTIYFGEGSWLTVV.

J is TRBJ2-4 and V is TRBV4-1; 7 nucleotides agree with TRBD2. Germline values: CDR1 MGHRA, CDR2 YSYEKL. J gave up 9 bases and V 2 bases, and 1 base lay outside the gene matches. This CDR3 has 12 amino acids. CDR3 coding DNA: TGCGCCAGCAGCCAAAGGGAGGGCATTCAGTACTTC. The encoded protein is CASSQREGIQYF.

This chain's CDR3 is CASSLVLRGSDYNEQFF. For the CDR3, the DNA is TGCGCCAGCAGCTTGGTATTAAGGGGAAGCGACTACAATGAGCAGTTCTTC. The chain carries TRBV5-1 and TRBJ2-1; D is perhaps TRBD1 (5 bases). This CDR3 contains 17 residues. CDR1 and CDR2 (germline): SGHRS, YFSETQ. The V end lost 0 bases, the J end lost 3 bases, and 16 bases lay between the germline ends.

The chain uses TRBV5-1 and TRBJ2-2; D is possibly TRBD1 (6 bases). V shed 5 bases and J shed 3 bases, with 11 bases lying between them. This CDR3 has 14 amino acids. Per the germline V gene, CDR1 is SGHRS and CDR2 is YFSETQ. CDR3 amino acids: CASSSGTHTGELFF. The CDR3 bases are TGCGCCAGCAGTTCCGGGACACACACCGGGGAGCTGTTTTTT.

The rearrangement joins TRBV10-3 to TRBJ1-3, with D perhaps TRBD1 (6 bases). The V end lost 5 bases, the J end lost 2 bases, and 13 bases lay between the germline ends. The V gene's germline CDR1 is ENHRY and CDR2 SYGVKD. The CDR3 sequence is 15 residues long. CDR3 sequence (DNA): TGTGCCATCAGTTTCCAGGGGCTGGCTGGAAACACCATATATTTT. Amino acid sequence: CAISFQGLAGNTIYF.

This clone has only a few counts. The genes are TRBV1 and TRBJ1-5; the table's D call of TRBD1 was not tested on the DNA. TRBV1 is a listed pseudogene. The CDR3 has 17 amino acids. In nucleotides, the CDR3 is TGCACCAGCAGCCAAGATGACAGGGTGGAAAGCAATCAGCCCCAGCATTTT. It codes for CTSSQDDRVESNQPQHF.

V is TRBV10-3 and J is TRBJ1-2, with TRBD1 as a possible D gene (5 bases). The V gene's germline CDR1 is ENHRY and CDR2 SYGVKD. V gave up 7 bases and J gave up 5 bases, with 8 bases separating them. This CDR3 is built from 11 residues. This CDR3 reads CAITQGYGYTF. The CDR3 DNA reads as TGTGCCATCACCCAGGGTTATGGCTACACCTTC.

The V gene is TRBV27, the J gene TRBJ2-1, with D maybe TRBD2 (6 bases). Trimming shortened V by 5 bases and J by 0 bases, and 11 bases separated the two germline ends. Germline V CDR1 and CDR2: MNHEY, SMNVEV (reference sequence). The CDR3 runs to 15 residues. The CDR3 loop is CASSGTSRSYNEQFF. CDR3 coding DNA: TGTGCCAGCAGTGGGACTTCACGCTCCTACAATGAGCAGTTCTTC.

The CDR3 protein is CASSQIQGATYGYTF. In DNA, the CDR3 is TGCGCCAGCAGCCAGATACAGGGGGCCACCTATGGCTACACCTTC. The gene calls are TRBV4-1 and TRBJ1-2, with 9 bases identical to TRBD1. From germline, CDR1 is MGHRA and CDR2 YSYEKL. V lost 3 bases and J lost 4; bases outside the gene matches: 6. This CDR3 contains 15 residues.

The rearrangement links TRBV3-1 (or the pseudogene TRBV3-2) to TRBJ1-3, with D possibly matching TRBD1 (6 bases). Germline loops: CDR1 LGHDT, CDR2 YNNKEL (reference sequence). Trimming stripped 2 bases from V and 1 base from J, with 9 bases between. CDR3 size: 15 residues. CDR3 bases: TGTGCCAGCAGCCAATTTACAGGGTCTGGAAACACCATATATTTT. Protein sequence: CASSQFTGSGNTIYF.

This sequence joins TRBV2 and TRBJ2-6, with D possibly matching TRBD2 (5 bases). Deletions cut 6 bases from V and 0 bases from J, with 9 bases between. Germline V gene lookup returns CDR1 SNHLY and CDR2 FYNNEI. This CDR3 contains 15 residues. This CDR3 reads CASRDLNSGANVLTF. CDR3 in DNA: TGTGCCAGCAGGGACTTAAACTCTGGGGCCAACGTCCTGACTTTC. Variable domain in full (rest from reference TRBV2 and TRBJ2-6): EPEVTQTPSHQVTQMGQEVILRCVPISNHLYFYWYRQILGQKVEFLVSFYNNEISEKSEIFDDQFSVERPDGSNFTLKIRSTKLEDSAMYFCASRDLNSGANVLTFGAGSRLTVL.

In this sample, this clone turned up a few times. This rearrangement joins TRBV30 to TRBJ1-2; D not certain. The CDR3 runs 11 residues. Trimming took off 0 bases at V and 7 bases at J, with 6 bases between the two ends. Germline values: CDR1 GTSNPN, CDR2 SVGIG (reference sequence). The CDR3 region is CAWSVGAGYTF. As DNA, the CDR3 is TGTGCCTGGAGTGTTGGAGCTGGCTACACCTTC.

CDR3 in DNA: TGTGCCAGTTCTAGGACTCAGTCAAATGAGCAGTTCTTC. Protein: CASSRTQSNEQFF. The J gene is TRBJ2-1, the V gene TRBV19, with D perhaps matching TRBD2 (5 bases). The CDR3 has 13 amino acids. CDR1 is LNHDA, CDR2 SQIVND, per germline (reference sequence). V shed 8 bases and J shed 7 bases, with 15 bases lying between them.

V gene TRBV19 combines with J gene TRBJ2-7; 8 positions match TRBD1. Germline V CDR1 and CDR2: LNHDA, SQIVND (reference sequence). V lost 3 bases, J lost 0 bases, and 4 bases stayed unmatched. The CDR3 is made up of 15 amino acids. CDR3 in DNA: TGTGCCAGTAGTATTGGGGACAGGAGCTCCTACGAGCAGTACTTC. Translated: CASSIGDRSSYEQYF.

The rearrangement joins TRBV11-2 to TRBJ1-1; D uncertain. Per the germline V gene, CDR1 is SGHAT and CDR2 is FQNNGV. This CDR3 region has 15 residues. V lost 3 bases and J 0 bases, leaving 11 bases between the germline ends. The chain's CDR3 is CASSLSGLVNTEAFF. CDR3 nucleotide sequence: TGTGCCAGCAGCTTGAGCGGGCTAGTGAACACTGAAGCTTTCTTT.

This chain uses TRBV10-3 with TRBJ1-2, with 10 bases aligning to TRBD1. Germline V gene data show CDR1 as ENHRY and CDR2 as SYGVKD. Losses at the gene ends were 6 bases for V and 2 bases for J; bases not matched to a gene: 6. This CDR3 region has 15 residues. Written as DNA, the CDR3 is TGTGCCATCAGCCGGGACAGGGGCTCCAACTATGGCTACACCTTC. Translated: CAISRDRGSNYGYTF.

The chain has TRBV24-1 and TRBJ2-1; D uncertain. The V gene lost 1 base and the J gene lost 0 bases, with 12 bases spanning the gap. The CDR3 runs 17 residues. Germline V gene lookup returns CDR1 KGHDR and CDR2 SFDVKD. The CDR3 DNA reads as TGTGCCACCAGTGATTTCTGCAGAATCAACTCCTACAATGAGCAGTTCTTC. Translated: CATSDFCRINSYNEQFF.

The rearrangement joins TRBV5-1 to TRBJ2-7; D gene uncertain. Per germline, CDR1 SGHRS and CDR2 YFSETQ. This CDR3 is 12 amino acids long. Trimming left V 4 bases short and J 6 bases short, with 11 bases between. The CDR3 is CASSLSQSEQYF. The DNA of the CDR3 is TGCGCCAGCAGCCTCAGTCAAAGCGAGCAGTACTTC.